This paragraph covers one TCR beta chain sequence. Antigen: not known. Attachment of unique molecular identifiers to individual cDNA molecules was performed. From the 5' RACE reads, TCRdb called clonotypes with MiXCR, one entry per CDR3 protein. Here the sample spans some 90,000 distinct CDR3 sequences, 15% being singletons. These data originate in a study of early T cells in non-severe SARS-CoV-2 infection. Background on the study: The chains were unpaired, and the sequenced material was bulk RNA from unsorted whole blood. Overall study results and limits: Lookups in VDJdb leaned toward anti-spike CD8 responses and missed private and CD4 specificities.

The germline V gene has CDR1 MNHEY and CDR2 SMNVEV (reference sequence). V lost 5 bases to trimming and J lost 6 bases; unmatched junction nucleotides: 11. The CDR3 is 16 amino acids. The clonotype originates from an adult who was a healthcare worker with PCR-confirmed SARS-CoV-2 infection or an uninfected control (not recorded which). The source material was whole blood. V usage is TRBV27 and J usage is TRBJ2-1; 9 bases fit TRBD1. For the CDR3, the DNA is TGTGCCAGCAGTACAAGACACAGGGGGCTGAGCAATGAGCAGTTCTTC. Its protein is CASSTRHRGLSNEQFF.